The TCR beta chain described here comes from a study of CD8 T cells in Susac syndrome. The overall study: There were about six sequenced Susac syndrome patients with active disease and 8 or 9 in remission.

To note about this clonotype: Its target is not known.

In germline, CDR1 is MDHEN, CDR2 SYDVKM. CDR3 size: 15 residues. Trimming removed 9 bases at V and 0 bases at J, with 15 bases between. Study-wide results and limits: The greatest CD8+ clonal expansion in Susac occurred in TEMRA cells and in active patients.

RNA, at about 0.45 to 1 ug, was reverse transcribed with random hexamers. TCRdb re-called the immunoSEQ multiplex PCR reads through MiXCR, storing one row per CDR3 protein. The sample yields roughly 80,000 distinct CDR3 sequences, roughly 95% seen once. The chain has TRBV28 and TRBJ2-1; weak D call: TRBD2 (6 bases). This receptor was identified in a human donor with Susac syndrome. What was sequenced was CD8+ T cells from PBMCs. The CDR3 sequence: CASWGGRSSYNEQFF. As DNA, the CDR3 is TGTGCCAGTTGGGGAGGTCGGAGCTCCTACAATGAGCAGTTCTTC.